These T cell receptor beta chains were read from a single sample in a study of T cell responses to AZD1222 COVID-19 vaccine. Generated by immunoSEQ multiplex PCR, the TCRdb table keeps only in-frame clones and is missing some. The sample gives 150,000 or so clones, less than 90% of which show up once; about 5.1% is in the top ten. The sequencing used peripheral blood, collected on day 0 of MenACWY control vaccination. The receptors stem from an adult in good health. CDR3s include the opening cysteine and the closing phenylalanine or tryptophan. Each record gives: clone size, D gene, J gene, V gene, CDR3 DNA, CDR3 protein. A D gene is named only where the DNA matches it firmly. The listing skips clone size in some rows; elsewhere it reads once, few, many or a size class.

clone_size: .
d_call: .
j_call: TRBJ2-2
v_call: TRBV10-3
cdr3_nt: TGTGCCATCAGTGGGACTGCGAACACCGGGGAGCTGTTTTTT
cdr3_aa: CAISGTANTGELFF

clone_size: .
d_call: TRBD1
j_call: TRBJ2-5
v_call: TRBV5-1
cdr3_nt: TGCGCCAGCAGCTTTGGGACAGAAGAGACCCAGTACTTC
cdr3_aa: CASSFGTEETQYF

clone_size: few
d_call: .
j_call: TRBJ1-1
v_call: TRBV15
cdr3_nt: TGTGCCACCAGCAGACAGGGAAGAAACACTGAAGCTTTCTTT
cdr3_aa: CATSRQGRNTEAFF

clone_size: .
d_call: TRBD1
j_call: TRBJ2-1
v_call: TRBV29-1
cdr3_nt: TGCAGCGTGGGACAGGGGGTCGATGAGCAGTTCTTC
cdr3_aa: CSVGQGVDEQFF

clone_size: .
d_call: .
j_call: TRBJ1-6
v_call: TRBV6-2/TRBV6-3
cdr3_nt: TGTGCCAGCAGTCCCGGAGGCAGGGGCTCCTATAATTCACCCCTCCACTTT
cdr3_aa: CASSPGGRGSYNSPLHF

clone_size: .
d_call: TRBD1
j_call: TRBJ1-1
v_call: TRBV7-9
cdr3_nt: TGTGCCAGCAGCTCCCACGGGACAGCGAACACTGAAGCTTTCTTT
cdr3_aa: CASSSHGTANTEAFF

clone_size: .
d_call: .
j_call: TRBJ1-2
v_call: TRBV2
cdr3_nt: TGTGCCAGCAGTGAGGGGATAATAGGCTATGGCTACACCTTC
cdr3_aa: CASSEGIIGYGYTF

clone_size: .
d_call: .
j_call: TRBJ2-3
v_call: TRBV29-1
cdr3_nt: TGCAGCGGCCGAGCGGGCAGCACAGATACGCAGTATTTT
cdr3_aa: CSGRAGSTDTQYF

clone_size: few
d_call: .
j_call: TRBJ1-6
v_call: TRBV30
cdr3_nt: TGTGCCTGGAGTGTAGAGGCGAGGGCCCTCCACTTT
cdr3_aa: CAWSVEARALHF

clone_size: .
d_call: .
j_call: TRBJ1-6
v_call: TRBV6-4
cdr3_nt: TGTGCCAGCAGTAGGACAGCGGGCCTAGGACGTGATAATTCACCCCTCCACTTT
cdr3_aa: CASSRTAGLGRDNSPLHF

clone_size: .
d_call: TRBD1
j_call: TRBJ1-2
v_call: TRBV7-8
cdr3_nt: TGTGCCAGCAGCCCGAGACAGGGGTTTGGCTACACCTTC
cdr3_aa: CASSPRQGFGYTF

clone_size: .
d_call: TRBD2
j_call: TRBJ2-1
v_call: TRBV11-3
cdr3_nt: TGTGCCAGCAGCTTACGGGGAGGGTCCTACAATGAGCAGTTCTTC
cdr3_aa: CASSLRGGSYNEQFF

clone_size: once
d_call: TRBD1
j_call: TRBJ1-2
v_call: TRBV6-5
cdr3_nt: TGTGCCAGCAGTTACCCGACAGGGTATGGCTACACCTTC
cdr3_aa: CASSYPTGYGYTF

clone_size: .
d_call: .
j_call: TRBJ1-2
v_call: TRBV28
cdr3_nt: TGTGCCAGCAGTTTCGGCTATGGCTACACCTTC
cdr3_aa: CASSFGYGYTF

clone_size: .
d_call: .
j_call: TRBJ1-1
v_call: TRBV6-5
cdr3_nt: TGTGCCAGCAATCAATTCCAGGGAACTGAAGCTTTCTTT
cdr3_aa: CASNQFQGTEAFF

clone_size: .
d_call: .
j_call: TRBJ1-2
v_call: TRBV28
cdr3_nt: TGTGCCAGCAGTTTAGGGAGGACGACTAACTATGGCTACACCTTC
cdr3_aa: CASSLGRTTNYGYTF